The rows below give T cell receptor beta chains drawn from one sample of a study of blood T cell repertoires in COVID-19. Method: immunoSEQ multiplex PCR; TCRdb's copy keeps in-frame clones and lacks some. The table lists fewer than 650,000 clones, 85% to 90% of them singletons. The sequenced sample consisted of peripheral blood. Receptor source: a woman aged 45-59 years with COVID-19, enrolled during active disease. Each CDR3 is given with its conserved first and last residue. A D gene is named only where the DNA matches it firmly. Size tells how often a clone was seen (once, few, many) or the class of an expanded clone, and some rows leave it out.

J,D,V,size,DNA,CDR3
TRBJ1-1,NA,TRBV3-1/TRBV3-2,NA,TGTGCCAGCAGCCAAGCGTTCTTGACTGAAGCTTTCTTT,CASSQAFLTEAFF
TRBJ2-5,NA,TRBV5-4,NA,TGTGCCAGCAGCCGGGACTCGCAAGAGACCCAGTACTTC,CASSRDSQETQYF
TRBJ1-1,NA,TRBV14,NA,TGTGCCAGCAGCCCCCAGTCTAACTGGGGCTCTAGTGAAGCTTTCTTT,CASSPQSNWGSSEAFF
TRBJ2-3,NA,TRBV12-3/TRBV12-4,once,TGTGCCAGCAGTCCGGGACATACAGATACGCAGTATTTT,CASSPGHTDTQYF
TRBJ2-3,TRBD2,TRBV30,NA,TGTGCCTGGAAGAGGACTAGCGGGGGGGCAGATACGCAGTATTTT,CAWKRTSGGADTQYF
TRBJ2-2,TRBD1,TRBV27,NA,TGTGCCAGCAGCCCGGGACAGACAAACACCGGGGAGCTGTTTTTT,CASSPGQTNTGELFF
TRBJ2-2,NA,TRBV12-3/TRBV12-4,once,TGTGCCAGCAAAATTACAAACACCGGGGAGCTGTTTTTT,CASKITNTGELFF
TRBJ1-4,NA,TRBV12-3/TRBV12-4,NA,TGTGCCAGCCATAAAAGGGGTCGGAAACTGTTTTTT,CASHKRGRKLFF
TRBJ1-1,NA,TRBV10-1,NA,TGCGCCAGCAGTGAGGGTACGGACACTGAAGCTTTCTTT,CASSEGTDTEAFF
TRBJ2-1,NA,TRBV14,NA,TGTGCCAGCAGCCAAGGGGCATATGAGCAGTTCTTC,CASSQGAYEQFF
TRBJ1-6,NA,TRBV30,NA,TGTGCCTGGAAGGAGGAGAGTTCCTATAATTCACCCCTCCACTTT,CAWKEESSYNSPLHF
TRBJ2-7,NA,TRBV19,NA,TGTGCCAGTAGTATGCGTCAGGGCTTAAGGGAGCAGTACTTC,CASSMRQGLREQYF
TRBJ2-1,NA,TRBV4-1,NA,TGCGCCAGCCTCACGGGCAATGAGCAGTTCTTC,CASLTGNEQFF
TRBJ1-5,NA,TRBV16,NA,TGTGCCAGCAGCCAAAGCTCACAGCCCCAGCATTTT,CASSQSSQPQHF
TRBJ1-6,NA,TRBV19,few,TGTGCCAGTAGTATAGCAGCAGGGTCGGATAATTCACCCCTCCACTTT,CASSIAAGSDNSPLHF
TRBJ2-3,TRBD1,TRBV9,NA,TGTGCCAGCAGCCCAAGGGGGCTACTTGAAATCGCATACACAGATACGCAGTATTTT,CASSPRGLLEIAYTDTQYF
TRBJ1-2,NA,TRBV3-1/TRBV3-2,NA,TGTGCCAGTACAGGGACGGTAAACTATGGCTACACCTTC,CASTGTVNYGYTF
TRBJ2-1,TRBD2,TRBV5-1,NA,TGCGCCAGCAGCCCCGGACTAGCGGGGGGGTCTGAGCAGTTCTTC,CASSPGLAGGSEQFF
TRBJ1-4,NA,TRBV5-4,NA,TGTGCCAGCAGCCCCGGGGGACTGAGAACTAATGAAAAACTGTTTTTT,CASSPGGLRTNEKLFF
TRBJ2-1,TRBD2,TRBV6-6,NA,TGTGCCAGCAGTTACTCACTAGCGGGGGGGAATGAGCAGTTCTTC,CASSYSLAGGNEQFF
TRBJ1-1,TRBD1,TRBV4-1,once,TGCGCCAGCAGCCTATCAACAGGGGGAGGTTGGAACACTGAAGCTTTCTTT,CASSLSTGGGWNTEAFF
TRBJ1-3,NA,TRBV6-5,NA,TGTGCCAGCAGTTACTCCGCGAGCTCTGGAAACACCATATATTTT,CASSYSASSGNTIYF
TRBJ2-7,NA,TRBV24-1,NA,TGTGCCACCAGTGATCGTGACAGACCCTACGAGCAGTACTTC,CATSDRDRPYEQYF
TRBJ1-2,TRBD1,TRBV5-5,NA,TGTGCCAGCAGCTTACAGGGGGGAATGTACGACTATGGCTACACCTTC,CASSLQGGMYDYGYTF
TRBJ1-2,TRBD1,TRBV5-1,NA,TGCGCCAGCAGCTTGCAACAGGGGAACTATGGCTACACCTTC,CASSLQQGNYGYTF
TRBJ1-1,NA,TRBV5-4,once,TGTGCCAGCAGCCTAATAGACACTGAAGCTTTCTTT,CASSLIDTEAFF
TRBJ2-3,NA,TRBV29-1,NA,TGCAGCGTTGCCCTGACAGGTTACACAGATACGCAGTATTTT,CSVALTGYTDTQYF
TRBJ1-2,NA,TRBV3-1/TRBV3-2,once,TGTGCCAGCAGCCAAGGGGGGGATGGCTACACCTTC,CASSQGGDGYTF
TRBJ1-2,NA,TRBV19,NA,TGTGCCAGTAGTATTGAGAGGGCGTATGGCTACACCTTC,CASSIERAYGYTF
TRBJ2-3,NA,TRBV10-2,NA,TGCGCCAGCAGTGAGTCAGGGGGCACAGATACGCAGTATTTT,CASSESGGTDTQYF
TRBJ1-1,NA,TRBV11-1,NA,TGTGCCAGCAGCTCGGGACTGCCGAACACTGAAGCTTTCTTT,CASSSGLPNTEAFF
TRBJ1-4,NA,TRBV2,NA,TGTGCCAGCAGCTTTTTGGGCCAACTGTTTTTT,CASSFLGQLFF
TRBJ1-1,TRBD1,TRBV6-1,NA,TGTGCCAGCAGTGAGTCCGGGACAGCCGGCCCGGGCGCTTTCTTT,CASSESGTAGPGAFF